This record concerns one T cell receptor (beta chain) sequence. This sample stems from a study of blood T cell repertoires in COVID-19. Study background: Acute and convalescent COVID-19 samples came from the United States, Italy and Spain. The analysed material was cDNA or gDNA that came from T cells, B-cell-depleted T cells, or PBMCs.

V was clipped by 10 bases and J by 9 bases; unmatched bases: 14. CDR3 size: 14 residues. The germline V gene has CDR1 MDHEN and CDR2 SYDVKM. Participant-reported clinical history was the basis for cohort assignment. Among Cohort 3 donors, those recovered had two negative PCRs, clearance, or symptom resolution. Sequencing used immunoSEQ multiplex PCR; TCRdb keeps in-frame clones, though not all of them. The table shows about 350,000 clones, with more than 85% occurring only once. The chain links TRBV28 to TRBJ1-5; 8 nucleotides align to TRBD1. This sequence was found in a woman aged 25 to 39 who had recovered from COVID-19. The sample consisted of PBMCs or T cells enriched from blood (not recorded which). The CDR3 region has the DNA TGTGCCACCTTCTCCGGGACAGGTCCTTCGCCCCAGCATTTT. Translation gives CATFSGTGPSPQHF.